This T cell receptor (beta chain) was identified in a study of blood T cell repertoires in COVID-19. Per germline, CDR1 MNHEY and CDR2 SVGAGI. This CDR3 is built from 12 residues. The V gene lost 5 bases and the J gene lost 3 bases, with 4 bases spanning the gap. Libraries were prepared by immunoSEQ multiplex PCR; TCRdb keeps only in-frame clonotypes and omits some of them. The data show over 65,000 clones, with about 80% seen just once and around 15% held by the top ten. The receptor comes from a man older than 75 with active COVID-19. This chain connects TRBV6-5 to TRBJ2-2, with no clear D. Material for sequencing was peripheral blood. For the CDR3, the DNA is TGTGCCAGCAGTCCTTACACCGGGGAGCTGTTTTTT. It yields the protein CASSPYTGELFF.